This T cell receptor (beta chain) was recovered during a study of Graves' ophthalmopathy and Graves' hyperthyroidism. This clonotype has at least ten counts. Orbital computed tomography and thyroid ultrasound, along with TRAb, serum thyroxine and clinical symptoms, underpinned diagnosis. TCR beta CDR3 amplification used RNA transcripts. In the first round, RT-PCR was carried out with HTBI primers, and a multiplex PCR formed the second round. TCRdb analysed the multiplex PCR reads with MiXCR anew, one entry per CDR3 protein. The sample yields 1 million to 1.3 million distinct CDR3 sequences, 35% to 40% seen once. Germline lookup yields CDR1 DFQATT and CDR2 SNEGSKA (reference sequence). V was clipped by 3 bases and J by 7 bases; unmatched bases: 5. The CDR3 loop spans 14 amino acids.

The sequencing input was peripheral blood or thyroid tissue (not recorded which). This TCR was recovered from an adult man with Graves' hyperthyroidism. The V call is TRBV20-1, the J call TRBJ1-6, with TRBD1 identical over 8 bases. CDR3 nucleotide sequence: TGCAGTGCTAGTTACGGGGACAGGAATTCACCCCTCCACTTT. This encodes CSASYGDRNSPLHF.